A single sample is the source of the 16 T cell receptor beta chains below, sequenced in a study of T cells in tuberculosis. Produced via immunoSEQ multiplex PCR; TCRdb's table is partial and in-frame only. Of 20,000 to 25,000 clones in the sample, roughly 97% are singletons; the top ten hold 6.2%. Material for sequencing was PBMCs. These TCRs come from a donor aged 10 to 29 with latent tuberculosis or without tuberculosis infection.

V and J are TRBV27 and TRBJ2-7; D unresolved. The CDR3 loop spans 11 amino acids. Trimming removed 6 bases at V and 5 bases at J, with 8 bases between. Per germline, CDR1 MNHEY and CDR2 SMNVEV (reference sequence). The DNA for the CDR3 is TGTGCCAGCAGCTCCGTCCACGAGCAGTACTTC. It codes for CASSSVHEQYF.

This sequence joins TRBV25-1 and TRBJ2-7; the D gene is possibly TRBD1 (6 bases). Trimming left V 3 bases short and J 7 bases short, with 10 bases between. CDR3 length equals 12 residues. Germline values: CDR1 MGHDK, CDR2 SYGVNS. The CDR3 bases are TGTGCCAGCAGTGACCTGACAGGTGAGCAGTACTTC. Translation gives CASSDLTGEQYF.

The rearrangement joins TRBV5-1 to TRBJ1-2; D not resolved. This CDR3 is built from 14 residues. V lost 0 bases and J lost 5, with 11 bases in between. CDR1 is SGHRS, CDR2 YFSETQ, per germline. CDR3 nucleotides: TGCGCCAGCAGCTTGGCCAAGGGAGGTTATGGCTACACCTTC. Translated: CASSLAKGGYGYTF.

CDR3 sequence: CASSDSLNSPLHF. The CDR3 nucleotides read TGTGCCAGCAGTGATTCCCTAAATTCACCCCTCCACTTT. The V and J genes are TRBV6-5 and TRBJ1-6; D is ambiguous. Germline lookup yields CDR1 MNHEY and CDR2 SVGAGI. This CDR3 contains 13 residues. V was pared by 5 bases and J by 7 bases, with 9 bases between.

The genes are TRBV5-1 and TRBJ1-5, with TRBD1 identical over 7 bases. This CDR3 has 13 amino acids. V dropped 3 bases and J dropped 4; count of bases not matched to a gene: 1. In germline, CDR1 is SGHRS, CDR2 YFSETQ. DNA for the CDR3: TGCGCCAGCAGCTGGGGACAGAATCAGCCCCAGCATTTT. Its translation is CASSWGQNQPQHF.

This chain links TRBV27 with TRBJ1-4, with D perhaps TRBD1 (6 bases). The CDR3 covers 16 residues. Trimming shortened V by 2 bases and J by 5 bases, and 15 bases separated the two germline ends. CDR1 is MNHEY and CDR2 is SMNVEV in the germline V gene (reference sequence). The CDR3 DNA sequence: TGTGCCAGCAGTTTAGCTCCCAGAGGGGGAAATGAAAAACTGTTTTTT. Translating gives CASSLAPRGGNEKLFF.

The count of this clone is one. J is TRBJ1-2 and V is TRBV9; D remains ambiguous. This CDR3 is 14 amino acids long. CDR1 SGDLS and CDR2 YYNGEE come from the germline V gene. The V gene lost 4 bases and the J gene lost 6 bases, with 16 bases spanning the gap. In DNA, the CDR3 is TGTGCCAGCAGCACTCCCCCCTCGGCGGATGGCTACACCTTC. Encoded protein: CASSTPPSADGYTF.

V and J are TRBV5-1 and TRBJ1-1; TRBD1 agrees at 7 bases. CDR1 and CDR2 (germline): SGHRS, YFSETQ. The V and J ends lost 4 bases and 2 bases, in that order; junction bases with no gene match: 5. This CDR3 spans 14 amino acids. The CDR3 loop reads CASSMGQINTEAFF. The CDR3 nucleotides read TGCGCCAGCAGCATGGGACAGATAAACACTGAAGCTTTCTTT.

This chain uses TRBV5-1 with TRBJ1-2, with D perhaps TRBD1 (5 bases). The CDR3 runs 15 residues. Germline CDR1 reads SGHRS; CDR2 reads YFSETQ. V was pared by 4 bases and J by 4 bases, with 17 bases between. CDR3 DNA: TGCGCCAGCAGCAGCGAGACAGTTCCCCTCTATGGCTACACCTTC. It is translated as CASSSETVPLYGYTF.

This chain connects TRBV27 to TRBJ1-6; D perhaps matches TRBD1 (5 bases). The CDR3 sequence is 16 residues long. V was trimmed by 4 bases and J by 7 bases, leaving 17 bases between them. In germline, CDR1 is MNHEY, CDR2 SMNVEV (reference sequence). CDR3 region: CASSSGTGTANSPLHF. Here the CDR3 DNA reads TGTGCCAGCAGTTCGGGGACCGGGACTGCGAATTCACCCCTCCACTTT.

The chain uses TRBV11-2 and TRBJ1-6; tentatively, D is TRBD1 (6 bases). The CDR3 length is 16 residues. Trimming stripped 0 bases from V and 5 bases from J, with 11 bases between. Germline assignment: CDR1 SGHAT and CDR2 FQNNGV. As DNA, the CDR3 is TGTGCCAGCAGCTTAGAAGGGGGGGAAGATAATTCACCCCTCCACTTT. Translated, it gives CASSLEGGEDNSPLHF.

The rearrangement links TRBV5-6 to TRBJ1-5; the D gene is possibly TRBD1 (5 bases). Germline-derived CDR1 and CDR2 are SGHDT and YYEEEE. V was clipped by 0 bases and J by 2 bases, with 12 bases between them. The CDR3 length is 16 residues. DNA of the CDR3: TGTGCCAGCAGCTTGGCCCTGCAGGGCGGCAATCAGCCCCAGCATTTT. Translating gives CASSLALQGGNQPQHF.

The chain combines TRBV13 with TRBJ2-1; TRBD1 is a possible D gene (5 bases). V was clipped by 6 bases and J by 8 bases, with 14 bases between them. From germline, CDR1 is PRHDT and CDR2 FYEKMQ (reference sequence). There are 13 residues in the CDR3. CDR3 loop: CASRPTPGYEQFF. The DNA for the CDR3 is TGTGCCAGCAGACCTACTCCAGGGTATGAGCAGTTCTTC. The variable domain in full, with the rest retrieved from reference TRBV13 and TRBJ2-1, is AAGVIQSPRHLIKEKRETATLKCYPIPRHDTVYWYQQGPGQDPQFLISFYEKMQSDKGSIPDRFSAQQFSDYHSELNMSSLELGDSALYFCASRPTPGYEQFFGPGTRLTVL.

The sample holds one count of this clone. This rearrangement joins TRBV28 to TRBJ1-5; 9 bases map to TRBD1. The CDR3 length is 15 residues. Unmatched junction bases numbered 6, after V lost 6 bases and J lost 3 bases. Germline CDR1 MDHEN, CDR2 SYDVKM. In DNA, the CDR3 is TGTGCCAGCAGCCCAGGACAGGGGCTCAATCAGCCCCAGCATTTT. It translates to CASSPGQGLNQPQHF. The full variable domain, rest sourced from reference TRBV28 and TRBJ1-5, is DVKVTQSSRYLVKRTGEKVFLECVQDMDHENMFWYRQDPGLGLRLIYFSYDVKMKEKGDIPEGYSVSREKKERFSLILESASTNQTSMYLCASSPGQGLNQPQHFGDGTRLSIL.

V gene TRBV6-6 combines with J gene TRBJ2-7; tentatively, D is TRBD2 (5 bases). V was clipped by 2 bases and J by 3 bases, with 14 bases between them. Per germline, CDR1 MNHNY and CDR2 SVGAGI (reference sequence). This CDR3 spans 15 amino acids. CDR3 sequence: CASSYQRTDLYEQYF. The CDR3 DNA is TGTGCCAGCAGTTACCAGCGGACGGACCTCTACGAGCAGTACTTC.

The chain joins TRBV15 to TRBJ2-7; 7 bases map to TRBD1. Germline V gene sequence: CDR1 LNHNV, CDR2 YYDKDF (reference sequence). CDR3 length: 15 residues. The V and J ends lost 2 bases and 3 bases, in that order; junction bases with no gene match: 7. The CDR3 loop is CATSRKDRPLYEQYF. The CDR3, as DNA: TGTGCCACCAGCAGAAAGGACAGGCCTCTCTACGAGCAGTACTTC.